This T cell receptor (beta chain) is drawn from a study of yellow fever vaccine responses in identical twins. Study-wide results and caveats: In identical twins, vaccine T cell responses appeared partly shared and partly individual.

One entry per CDR3 protein results from TCRdb running MiXCR on the RT-PCR reads. The repertoire includes more than 10,000 distinct CDR3 sequences, 84% of them detected once, and over 1.5% sits in the top ten. Comment on this clonotype: Its antigen is unidentified.

Trimming cost V 6 bases and J 2 bases; bases outside gene matches: 7. The CDR3 is made up of 14 amino acids. Germline CDR1 MNHEY, CDR2 SMNVEV (reference sequence). This chain uses TRBV27 with TRBJ2-7; 7 nucleotides align to TRBD1. The sample was T cells from blood (PBMCs), unsorted or a sorted subset (not recorded which), taken before or after yellow fever vaccination (not recorded which). The sequence was collected from a woman between 18 and 29 years old who received the yellow fever vaccine. This chain's CDR3 is CASSPTGNPYEQYF. Here the CDR3 DNA reads TGTGCCAGCAGCCCGACAGGGAACCCCTACGAGCAGTACTTC.